These 10 T cell receptor beta chains originate from one sample sequenced in a study of blood T cell repertoires in COVID-19. The method was immunoSEQ multiplex PCR; TCRdb's version includes in-frame clones alone and lacks a portion of them. The data show approximately 91,000 clones, around 80% seen once. Sequenced sample: peripheral blood. These receptors all stem from a human donor in a cohort sampled during active COVID-19.

V usage is TRBV5-1 and J usage is TRBJ2-3; the match to TRBD2 covers 9 bases. The germline V gene encodes CDR1 SGHRS and CDR2 YFSETQ. The CDR3 loop spans 14 amino acids. Losses at the gene ends were 0 bases for V and 11 bases for J; bases not matched to a gene: 7. CDR3 amino acids: CASSLGSGGPWQYF. As DNA, the CDR3 is TGCGCCAGCAGCTTGGGGAGCGGGGGGCCTTGGCAGTATTTT.

This clone was counted only a few times. The chain joins TRBV7-2 to TRBJ1-1; TRBD1 agrees at 9 bases. Trimming took 6 bases from V and 4 from J; bases not matched to a gene: 6. Germline V gene sequence: CDR1 SGHTA, CDR2 FQGNSA. The CDR3 totals 14 residues. CDR3 sequence: CASRADRGGTEAFF. CDR3 DNA: TGTGCCAGCAGAGCCGACAGGGGGGGCACTGAAGCTTTCTTT. Full variable domain (rest looked up from reference TRBV7-2 and TRBJ1-1): GAGVSQSPSNKVTEKGKDVELRCDPISGHTALYWYRQSLGQGLEFLIYFQGNSAPDKSGLPSDRFSAERTGGSVSTLTIQRTQQEDSAVYLCASRADRGGTEAFFGQGTRLTVV.

The gene calls are TRBV19 and TRBJ2-2; 9 bases line up with TRBD1. Germline loops: CDR1 LNHDA, CDR2 SQIVND (reference sequence). Losses at the gene ends were 7 bases for V and 3 bases for J; bases not matched to a gene: 12. The CDR3 runs 17 residues. As DNA, the CDR3 is TGTGCCAGTACCCCAGGGCGGAGACAGGGGGACACCGGGGAGCTGTTTTTT. This encodes CASTPGRRQGDTGELFF.

The chain is built from TRBV12-3 or TRBV12-4 and TRBJ1-2; the D gene is possibly TRBD1 (5 bases). The CDR3 is 13 amino acids. V gave up 5 bases and J gave up 8 bases, with 15 bases separating them. This CDR3 reads CASSRGPREGYTF. The CDR3 coding sequence is TGTGCCAGCAGTCGGGGACCCCGGGAGGGCTACACCTTC.

V is TRBV11-2 and J is TRBJ1-1, with no clear D. The length of the CDR3 is 13 residues. V dropped 6 bases and J dropped 5 bases, with 13 bases sitting between them. Germline V lookup: CDR1 SGHAT, CDR2 FQNNGV. The CDR3 region is CASRLTRGTEAFF. CDR3 in DNA: TGTGCCAGCAGGCTGACCCGAGGGACTGAAGCTTTCTTT.

The CDR3 nucleotides read TGTGCCAGCTCGTCCGGGACAGGGGTGTCTGGGGCCAACGTCCTGACTTTC. Translated: CASSSGTGVSGANVLTF. The chain combines TRBV18 with TRBJ2-6, with 10 bases matching TRBD1. Looked up from germline, CDR1 is KGHSH and CDR2 is LQKENI. With 6 bases clipped from V and 1 base from J, the junction kept 6 bases outside the gene matches. The CDR3 runs to 17 residues.

This clone was found a few times. The chain links TRBV3-1 (or the pseudogene TRBV3-2) to TRBJ2-1; TRBD2 matches 8 bases. Germline CDR1 reads LGHDT; CDR2 reads YNNKEL (reference sequence). Trimming cost V 0 bases and J 4 bases; bases outside gene matches: 11. This CDR3 is 18 amino acids long. This CDR3 is CASSQEGGTRKGYNEQFF. CDR3 DNA: TGTGCCAGCAGCCAAGAAGGGGGGACTAGAAAGGGATACAATGAGCAGTTCTTC.

This chain uses TRBV15 with TRBJ2-7; 7 positions match TRBD2. V gave up 1 base and J gave up 4 bases; unmatched junction bases: 10. The CDR3 spans 16 residues. The germline CDR1 and CDR2 sequences are LNHNV and YYDKDF (reference sequence). CDR3 sequence: CATSRGRTRGFYEQYF. The CDR3 region has the DNA TGTGCCACCAGCAGAGGAAGGACTAGGGGTTTTTACGAGCAGTACTTC.

The chain has TRBV5-6 and TRBJ1-4; perhaps TRBD1 as D (6 bases). Per germline, CDR1 SGHDT and CDR2 YYEEEE. Trimming took off 2 bases at V and 5 bases at J, with 10 bases between the two ends. The CDR3 length is 14 residues. The CDR3 reads CASSFQGTNEKLFF. The DNA of the CDR3 is TGTGCCAGCAGCTTTCAGGGGACCAATGAAAAACTGTTTTTT.

The V gene is TRBV5-1, the J gene TRBJ1-6; D gene uncertain. Trimming left V 4 bases short and J 5 bases short, with 10 bases between. The CDR3 length is 14 residues. Germline CDR1 reads SGHRS; CDR2 reads YFSETQ. The CDR3 coding sequence is TGCGCCAGCAGCCCAGAGGCGGATAATTCACCCCTCCACTTT. Encoded protein: CASSPEADNSPLHF.